This TCR beta chain was sequenced during a study of CD8 T cells in ankylosing spondylitis. Notes on the study in general: A TCR beta motif made of several highly homologous variants seemed typical of ankylosing spondylitis blood.

TCRdb recomputed calls from the 5' RACE reads with MiXCR, one row per CDR3 protein. The sample has approximately 240,000 distinct CDR3 sequences, about 24% seen once; the top ten hold 0.61%. To note about this clonotype: Its target is unknown.

This CDR3 has 13 amino acids. Germline V gene lookup returns CDR1 DFQATT and CDR2 SNEGSKA (reference sequence). This chain links TRBV20-1 with TRBJ1-6, with 10 nucleotides matching TRBD1. The sequence derives from a male donor with ankylosing spondylitis or in good health (not recorded which). The sample comprised blood, either unsorted or a sorted T cell fraction (not recorded which). As DNA, the CDR3 is TGCAGCCGACAGGGGGCCCATAATTCACCCCTCCACTTT. Translation gives CSRQGAHNSPLHF.